The 30 T cell receptor beta chains listed next were all sequenced from one sample in a study of blood T cells in healthy people across ages. For the second PCR, which ran for about 7 to 11 cycles, a sample-barcoded 5' primer and a J-beta primer mix were used. TCRdb re-analysed the 5' RACE reads in MiXCR, keeping a single row per CDR3 protein. In the table there are 760,000 or so distinct CDR3 sequences, roughly 25% of which are singletons. Separately, the same data were catalogued under a study of T cells of mothers and their children.

Sequenced material: blood. The receptors here all came from a boy aged 10-17 years in good health.

This clonotype was observed a handful of times. The CDR3 nucleotides are TGCGCCAGCAGCTTCGGACTAGCGGGAGTCCTTTCCTACGAGCAGTACTTC. Amino acid sequence: CASSFGLAGVLSYEQYF. The chain carries TRBV5-1 and TRBJ2-7, with TRBD2 identical over 13 bases. CDR1 SGHRS and CDR2 YFSETQ come from the germline V gene. The CDR3 has 17 amino acids. Trimming at V came to 2 bases and at J to 1 base, leaving 6 bases not matched to a gene.

This clonotype has a handful of counts. V is TRBV6-6 and J is TRBJ2-5; the match to TRBD2 covers 8 bases. Matching the DNA end better, TRBJ2-1 makes the J call doubtful. CDR1 and CDR2 from the germline V gene are MNHNY and SVGAGI (reference sequence). This CDR3 spans 16 amino acids. The CDR3 nucleotides are TGTGCCAGCATGGTAGGCGGGGGGCCCACTCACAATGAGCAGTTCTTC. It specifies CASMVGGGPTHNEQFF.

This chain joins TRBV3-1 and TRBJ2-3; TRBD1 matches 7 bases. The CDR3 sequence is 17 residues long. V trimming: 7 bases; J trimming: 0 bases; junction bases outside the gene matches: 13. Germline values: CDR1 LGHDT, CDR2 YNNKEL (reference sequence). The CDR3 DNA is TGTGCCAGCAATCAACTCCGGGACAGAGGCAGCACAGATACGCAGTATTTT. It specifies CASNQLRDRGSTDTQYF.

In this sample, this clonotype turned up a few times. The chain employs TRBV28 and TRBJ2-7; D might be TRBD2 (6 bases). CDR1 and CDR2 from the germline V gene are MDHEN and SYDVKM. Trimming removed 6 bases at V and 3 bases at J, with 18 bases between. The CDR3 is made up of 15 amino acids. The CDR3: CASSPTSSRLYEQYF. CDR3 bases: TGTGCCAGCAGCCCTACTAGCAGCCGTCTCTACGAGCAGTACTTC. The full variable domain, rest sourced from reference TRBV28 and TRBJ2-7, is DVKVTQSSRYLVKRTGEKVFLECVQDMDHENMFWYRQDPGLGLRLIYFSYDVKMKEKGDIPEGYSVSREKKERFSLILESASTNQTSMYLCASSPTSSRLYEQYFGPGTRLTVT.

V usage is TRBV7-2 and J usage is TRBJ2-1, with D hard to call. Germline-derived CDR1 and CDR2 are SGHTA and FQGNSA. This CDR3 contains 12 residues. With 5 bases removed from V and 10 bases from J, the gap between germline ends came to 12 bases. In DNA form, the CDR3 reads TGTGCCAGCAGCGCAACTCGTAGGGAGCAGTTCTTC. This encodes CASSATRREQFF.

This clonotype was seen a handful of times. This chain joins TRBV3-1 and TRBJ2-1; TRBD2 matches 14 bases. The last part of the DNA fits TRBJ2-5 better; the J call may be wrong. The CDR3 runs to 18 residues. Germline V gene lookup returns CDR1 LGHDT and CDR2 YNNKEL (reference sequence). CDR3 sequence reads: CASSQDHRRTSGGETQYF. The CDR3 bases are TGTGCCAGCAGCCAAGATCACCGACGGACTAGCGGGGGGGAGACCCAGTACTTC.

The chain uses TRBV7-2 and TRBJ1-5; 8 nucleotides align to TRBD1. In germline, CDR1 is SGHTA, CDR2 FQGNSA. The CDR3 runs to 16 residues. J was trimmed by 6 bases and V by 4 bases; bases with no gene match: 11. Here the CDR3 reads CASSWGAGGLGQPQHF. In nucleotides, the CDR3 is TGTGCCAGCAGCTGGGGCGCAGGGGGCTTGGGTCAGCCCCAGCATTTT.

This clonotype has just a few counts. This sequence joins TRBV5-1 and TRBJ1-1; tentatively, D is TRBD1 (5 bases). The V end was cut by 2 bases, the J end by 0 bases, with 14 bases between. Germline V gives CDR1 SGHRS, CDR2 YFSETQ. CDR3 length equals 16 residues. The CDR3 loop reads CASSLGVDDMNTEAFF. CDR3 sequence (DNA): TGCGCCAGCAGCTTAGGGGTAGACGACATGAACACTGAAGCTTTCTTT.

This clonotype was seen repeatedly, ten times or more. The V call is TRBV12-3 or TRBV12-4, the J call TRBJ1-5; 8 bases fit TRBD1. After removal of 5 bases from V and 1 base from J, the junction contained 1 base not matched to a gene. The length of the CDR3 is 14 residues. CDR3 loop: CASSRTGSNQPQHF. For the CDR3, the DNA is TGTGCCAGCAGTAGGACAGGGAGCAATCAGCCCCAGCATTTT.

This clonotype turned up a few times. The CDR3 region has the DNA TGTGCCAGCAGCACAGGGACAGAGGGTTGGGAGACCCAGTACTTC. This encodes CASSTGTEGWETQYF. V and J are TRBV7-6 and TRBJ2-5; 7 nucleotides align to TRBD1. Germline CDR1 is SGHVS and CDR2 is FNYEAQ. The CDR3 sequence is 15 residues long. The J segment lost 5 bases and the V segment lost 5 bases, leaving 11 bases of the junction unmatched.

This clonotype was counted a few times. The chain recombines TRBV10-2 with TRBJ1-4; 8 nucleotides match TRBD1. Per the germline V gene, CDR1 is WSHSY and CDR2 is SAAADI. The CDR3 has 14 amino acids. With 5 bases clipped from V and 5 bases from J, the junction kept 4 bases outside the gene matches. CDR3 sequence (DNA): TGCGCCAGCAGTCCAGGGGGCGGGAATGAAAAACTGTTTTTT. The encoded protein is CASSPGGGNEKLFF.

The chain has TRBV28 and TRBJ1-4, with D unclear. The V and J ends lost 2 bases and 3 bases respectively, with 7 bases between them. CDR3 length: 14 residues. Looked up from germline, CDR1 is MDHEN and CDR2 is SYDVKM. CDR3 DNA sequence: TGTGCCAGCAGTTTAAAGGGTGCTAATGAAAAACTGTTTTTT. Translation gives CASSLKGANEKLFF. Combining the CDR3 with reference TRBV28 and TRBJ1-4 gives the whole variable domain DVKVTQSSRYLVKRTGEKVFLECVQDMDHENMFWYRQDPGLGLRLIYFSYDVKMKEKGDIPEGYSVSREKKERFSLILESASTNQTSMYLCASSLKGANEKLFFGSGTQLSVL.

The chain couples TRBV5-1 to TRBJ2-2; D may be TRBD1 (6 bases). V was trimmed by 4 bases and J by 3 bases, leaving 22 bases between them. The V gene's germline CDR1 is SGHRS and CDR2 YFSETQ. This CDR3 contains 18 residues. DNA for the CDR3: TGCGCCAGCAGCCCGGCGACAGGTCCTACACGAGACACCGGGGAGCTGTTTTTT. As protein: CASSPATGPTRDTGELFF.

This chain uses TRBV9 with TRBJ2-1; 14 bases fit TRBD2. CDR3 length: 17 residues. From germline, CDR1 is SGDLS and CDR2 YYNGEE. The junction had 8 bases not matched to a gene; V was cut back by 2 bases and J by 7 bases. The DNA of the CDR3 is TGTGCCAGCAGCGTTTCTTGGGGACTAGCGGGGGCAAATGAGCAGTTCTTC. It codes for CASSVSWGLAGANEQFF. Using reference TRBV9 and TRBJ2-1 for the parts outside the CDR3, the full variable domain is DSGVTQTPKHLITATGQRVTLRCSPRSGDLSVYWYQQSLDQGLQFLIQYYNGEERAKGNILERFSAQQFPDLHSELNLSSLELGDSALYFCASSVSWGLAGANEQFFGPGTRLTVL.

V gene TRBV6-5 combines with J gene TRBJ2-5; possibly TRBD1 for D (6 bases). The J call may be incorrect, as the DNA end agrees better with TRBJ2-1. The germline V gene encodes CDR1 MNHEY and CDR2 SVGAGI. The CDR3 covers 13 residues. The CDR3 here is CASSPLWGPEQFF. The CDR3, as DNA: TGTGCCAGCAGTCCCCTGTGGGGGCCTGAGCAGTTCTTC.

This clonotype showed up just a few times. The V call is TRBV6-6, the J call TRBJ2-5; D is uncertain. From germline, CDR1 is MNHNY and CDR2 SVGAGI (reference sequence). V was cut by 2 bases and J by 3 bases, with 10 bases left in between. This CDR3 region has 14 residues. The CDR3 sequence: CASSYVVREETQYF. In DNA form, the CDR3 reads TGTGCCAGCAGTTACGTCGTCAGAGAAGAGACCCAGTACTTC.

A few counts support this clonotype. V is TRBV7-2 and J is TRBJ1-2; the match to TRBD1 covers 8 bases. Trimming at V came to 6 bases and at J to 8 bases, leaving 8 bases not matched to a gene. The CDR3 runs to 13 residues. Germline lookup yields CDR1 SGHTA and CDR2 FQGNSA. The DNA of the CDR3 is TGTGCCAGCAGGCAAACAGGGGGGTTGGGCTACACCTTC. Its protein is CASRQTGGLGYTF.

The chain uses TRBV10-3 and TRBJ2-3, with D perhaps being TRBD1 or TRBD2 (5 bases each). CDR1 is ENHRY and CDR2 is SYGVKD in the germline V gene. V gave up 0 bases and J gave up 3 bases, with 13 bases separating them. This CDR3 has 16 residues. The CDR3 DNA is TGTGCCATCAGTGAGTCGATTGGGGCGGGTACAGATACGCAGTATTTT. Amino acids: CAISESIGAGTDTQYF.

This chain uses TRBV25-1 with TRBJ2-5, with D possibly being TRBD1 or TRBD2 (5 bases each). Trimming removed 3 bases from V and 5 bases from J, with 13 bases in between. The CDR3 contains 14 residues. Germline CDR1 reads MGHDK; CDR2 reads SYGVNS. CDR3 region: CASSDIGTGETQYF. CDR3 DNA: TGTGCCAGCAGTGATATCGGGACGGGGGAGACCCAGTACTTC.

The J gene is TRBJ2-1, the V gene TRBV5-6; D assignment may be TRBD1 or TRBD2 (6 bases each). The CDR3 has 14 amino acids. The germline V gene encodes CDR1 SGHDT and CDR2 YYEEEE. The V end lost 2 bases, the J end lost 4 bases, and 10 bases lay between the germline ends. CDR3 in amino acids: CASSFGGRYNEQFF. In DNA, the CDR3 is TGTGCCAGCAGCTTTGGGGGGCGATACAATGAGCAGTTCTTC.

This clonotype was observed a few times. V gene TRBV7-3 combines with J gene TRBJ2-1, with 7 bases matching TRBD2. The CDR3 is 15 residues long. Losses at the gene ends were 5 bases for V and 8 bases for J; bases not matched to a gene: 12. From germline, CDR1 is SGHTA and CDR2 FQGTGA. CDR3 nucleotides: TGTGCCAGCAGCCTCTCTGGAGCGGGAATGGATGAGCAGTTCTTC. Translating it yields CASSLSGAGMDEQFF.

The V call is TRBV7-9, the J call TRBJ2-7; perhaps TRBD2 as D (5 bases). The CDR3 covers 16 residues. Germline V lookup: CDR1 SEHNR, CDR2 FQNEAQ (reference sequence). Trimming took off 4 bases at V and 3 bases at J, with 19 bases between the two ends. The CDR3 region has the DNA TGTGCCAGCAGCTCCACAGCGGACCGAATTATCTACGAGCAGTACTTC. Translation: CASSSTADRIIYEQYF.

The chain joins TRBV6-6 to TRBJ1-4; D uncertain. The germline V gene encodes CDR1 MNHNY and CDR2 SVGAGI (reference sequence). The germline V and J ends were trimmed by 0 bases and 8 bases, with 7 bases remaining between them. This CDR3 region has 13 residues. The CDR3 loop reads CASSYSQLEKLFF. The DNA for the CDR3 is TGTGCCAGCAGTTACTCGCAACTCGAAAAACTGTTTTTT.

This clonotype was observed a few times. The J gene is TRBJ2-2, the V gene TRBV10-3, with TRBD2 as a possible D gene (5 bases). The CDR3 is 14 amino acids. Germline CDR1 and CDR2: ENHRY and SYGVKD. The germline V and J ends were trimmed by 3 bases and 3 bases, with 8 bases remaining between them. The CDR3 loop is CAISDVEDTGELFF. CDR3 DNA sequence: TGTGCCATCAGTGATGTGGAGGACACCGGGGAGCTGTTTTTT.

The chain combines TRBV29-1 with TRBJ1-2; no reliable D call. From germline, CDR1 is SQVTM and CDR2 ANQGSEA. The CDR3 contains 13 residues. V gave up 6 bases and J gave up 4 bases, with 15 bases separating them. The CDR3 nucleotides read TGCAGCGTCCCGTCCGAAGACGGCTATGGCTACACCTTC. This translates into CSVPSEDGYGYTF.

The chain joins TRBV3-1 to TRBJ1-1; 8 nucleotides agree with TRBD1. V lost 0 bases to trimming and J lost 10 bases; unmatched junction nucleotides: 4. CDR3 length: 13 amino acids. Germline V gives CDR1 LGHDT, CDR2 YNNKEL (reference sequence). CDR3 loop: CASSQDRTGGAFF. In DNA, the CDR3 is TGTGCCAGCAGCCAAGACCGTACAGGGGGAGCTTTCTTT. The full variable domain, with the rest looked up from reference TRBV3-1 and TRBJ1-1, is DTAVSQTPKYLVTQMGNDKSIKCEQNLGHDTMYWYKQDSKKFLKIMFSYNNKELIINETVPNRFSPKSPDKAHLNLHINSLELGDSAVYFCASSQDRTGGAFFGQGTRLTVV.

V gene TRBV5-1 combines with J gene TRBJ2-5, with TRBD2 identical over 7 bases. The end of the DNA aligns better with TRBJ2-7, so the J call may be wrong. CDR1 and CDR2 from the germline V gene are SGHRS and YFSETQ. CDR3 length equals 16 residues. CDR3 in amino acids: CASSLSPRREFDEQYF. The CDR3 bases are TGCGCCAGCAGCTTGAGTCCGAGGCGGGAGTTCGACGAGCAGTACTTC.

This clonotype was detected only a few times. J is TRBJ1-4 and V is TRBV27, with no clear D. The CDR3 consists of 15 residues. Between the trimmed V and J ends, which lost 3 bases and 3 bases, there was a span of 11 bases. CDR1 is MNHEY and CDR2 is SMNVEV in the germline V gene (reference sequence). CDR3 region: CASSLTPAANEKLFF. CDR3 nucleotides: TGTGCCAGCAGTTTGACACCCGCAGCTAATGAAAAACTGTTTTTT. Full variable domain (remainder filled in from reference TRBV27 and TRBJ1-4): EAQVTQNPRYLITVTGKKLTVTCSQNMNHEYMSWYRQDPGLGLRQIYYSMNVEVTDKGDVPEGYKVSRKEKRNFPLILESPSPNQTSLYFCASSLTPAANEKLFFGSGTQLSVL.

This clonotype turned up a few times. V is TRBV7-2 and J is TRBJ2-2; D is undetermined. The V gene lost 1 base and the J gene lost 1 base, with 4 bases spanning the gap. The length of the CDR3 is 14 residues. Per the germline V gene, CDR1 is SGHTA and CDR2 is FQGNSA. The CDR3 region has the DNA TGTGCCAGCAGCTTAGAACAGAACACCGGGGAGCTGTTTTTT. This translates into CASSLEQNTGELFF.

This sequence joins TRBV7-8 and TRBJ2-3, with D possibly matching TRBD1 (5 bases). There are 15 residues in the CDR3. V lost 1 base, J lost 2 bases, and 10 bases lay in between. Germline CDR1 and CDR2: SGHVS and FQNEAQ. CDR3 nucleotide sequence: TGTGCCAGCAGCTTAGTCAGGGCTCCCACAGATACGCAGTATTTT. This codes for CASSLVRAPTDTQYF.